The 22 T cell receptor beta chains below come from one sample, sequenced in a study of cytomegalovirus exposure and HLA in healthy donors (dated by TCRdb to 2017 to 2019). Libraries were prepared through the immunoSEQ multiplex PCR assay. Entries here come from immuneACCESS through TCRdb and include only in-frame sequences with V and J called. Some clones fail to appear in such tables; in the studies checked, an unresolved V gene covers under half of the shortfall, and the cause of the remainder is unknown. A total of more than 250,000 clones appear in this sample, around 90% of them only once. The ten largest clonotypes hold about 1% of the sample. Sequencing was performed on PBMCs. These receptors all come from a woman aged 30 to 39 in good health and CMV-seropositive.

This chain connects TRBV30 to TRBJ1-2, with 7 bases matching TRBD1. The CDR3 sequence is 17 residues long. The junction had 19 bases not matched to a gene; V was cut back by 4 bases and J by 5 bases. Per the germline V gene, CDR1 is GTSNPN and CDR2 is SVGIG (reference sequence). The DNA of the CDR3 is TGTGCCTGGACCGATCCATCGGCGACAGGGCCGGGATATGGCTACACCTTC. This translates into CAWTDPSATGPGYGYTF.

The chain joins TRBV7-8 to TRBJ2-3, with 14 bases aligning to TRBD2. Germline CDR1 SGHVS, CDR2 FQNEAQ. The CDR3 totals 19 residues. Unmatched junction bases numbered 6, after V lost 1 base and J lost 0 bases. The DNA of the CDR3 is TGTGCCAGCAGCTTAGTAGGACTAGCGGGAGGCCCTAGCACAGATACGCAGTATTTT. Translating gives CASSLVGLAGGPSTDTQYF.

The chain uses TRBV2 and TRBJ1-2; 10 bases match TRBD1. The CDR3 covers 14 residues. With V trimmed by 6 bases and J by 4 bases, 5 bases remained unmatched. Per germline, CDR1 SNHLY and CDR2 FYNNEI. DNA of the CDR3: TGTGCCAGCAGCGGGACAGGGGCAGGCTATGGCTACACCTTC. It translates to CASSGTGAGYGYTF.

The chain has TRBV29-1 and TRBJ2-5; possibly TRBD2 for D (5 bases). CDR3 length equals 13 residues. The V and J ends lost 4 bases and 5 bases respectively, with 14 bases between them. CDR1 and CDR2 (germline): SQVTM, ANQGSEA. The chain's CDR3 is CSVVTGPGETQYF. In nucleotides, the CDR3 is TGCAGCGTTGTAACCGGGCCGGGGGAGACCCAGTACTTC.

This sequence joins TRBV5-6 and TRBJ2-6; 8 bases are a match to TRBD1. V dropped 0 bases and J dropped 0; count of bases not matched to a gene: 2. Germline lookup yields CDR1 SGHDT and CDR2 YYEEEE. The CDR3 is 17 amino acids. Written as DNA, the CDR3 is TGTGCCAGCAGCTTGGGACAGGGGTTCTCTGGGGCCAACGTCCTGACTTTC. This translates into CASSLGQGFSGANVLTF.

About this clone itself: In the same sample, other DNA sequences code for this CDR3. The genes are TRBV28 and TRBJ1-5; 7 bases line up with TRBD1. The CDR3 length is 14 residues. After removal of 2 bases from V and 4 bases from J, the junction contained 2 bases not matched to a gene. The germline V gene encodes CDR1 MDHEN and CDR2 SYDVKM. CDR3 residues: CASSLGRGNQPQHF. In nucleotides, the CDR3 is TGTGCCAGCAGTTTAGGCAGGGGGAATCAGCCCCAGCATTTT.

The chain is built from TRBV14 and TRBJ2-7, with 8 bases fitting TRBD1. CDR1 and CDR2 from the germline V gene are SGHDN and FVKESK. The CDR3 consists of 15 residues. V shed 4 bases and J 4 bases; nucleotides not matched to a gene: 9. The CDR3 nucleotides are TGTGCCAGCAGCCCCCGGACAGGGATCCCTTACGAGCAGTACTTC. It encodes CASSPRTGIPYEQYF. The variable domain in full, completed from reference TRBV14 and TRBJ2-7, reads EAGVTQFPSHSVIEKGQTVTLRCDPISGHDNLYWYRRVMGKEIKFLLHFVKESKQDESGMPNNRFLAERTGGTYSTLKVQPAELEDSGVYFCASSPRTGIPYEQYFGPGTRLTVT.

Here the CDR3 DNA reads TGCGCCAGCAGCCAAGATAGTCTAGCGGGAATGTACGAGCAGTACTTC. Protein sequence: CASSQDSLAGMYEQYF. The chain employs TRBV4-3 and TRBJ2-7; 9 bases fit TRBD2. V was clipped by 0 bases and J by 4 bases; unmatched bases: 7. This CDR3 has 16 amino acids. Per germline, CDR1 LGHNA and CDR2 YSLEER.

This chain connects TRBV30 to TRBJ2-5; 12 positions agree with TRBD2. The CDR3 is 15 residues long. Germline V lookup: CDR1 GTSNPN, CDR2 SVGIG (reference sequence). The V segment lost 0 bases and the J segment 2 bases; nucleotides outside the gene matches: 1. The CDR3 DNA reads TGTGCCTGGAGTGTTGGACTAGCGGGACAAGAGACCCAGTACTTC. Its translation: CAWSVGLAGQETQYF.

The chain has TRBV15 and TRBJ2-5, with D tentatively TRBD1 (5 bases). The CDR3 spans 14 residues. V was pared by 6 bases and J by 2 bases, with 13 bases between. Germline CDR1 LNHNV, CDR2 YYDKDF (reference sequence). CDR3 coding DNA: TGTGCCACCAGAGAAAGGACATTTCAAGAGACCCAGTACTTC. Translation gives CATRERTFQETQYF. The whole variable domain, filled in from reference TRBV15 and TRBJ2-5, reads DAMVIQNPRYQVTQFGKPVTLSCSQTLNHNVMYWYQQKSSQAPKLLFHYYDKDFNNEADTPDNFQSRRPNTSFCFLDIRSPGLGDTAMYLCATRERTFQETQYFGPGTRLLVL.

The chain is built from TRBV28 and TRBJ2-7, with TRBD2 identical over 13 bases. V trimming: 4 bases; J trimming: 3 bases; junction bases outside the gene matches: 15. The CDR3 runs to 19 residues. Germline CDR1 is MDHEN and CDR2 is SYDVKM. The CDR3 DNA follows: TGTGCCAGCAGTTCCCCGGGACTAGCGGGAACTATGCACCTCTACGAGCAGTACTTC. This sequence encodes CASSSPGLAGTMHLYEQYF.

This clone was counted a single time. The CDR3 nucleotides are TGCGCCAGCAGCCAAGATATCGGGTTGACAGATACGCAGTATTTT. It codes for CASSQDIGLTDTQYF. The chain employs TRBV4-3 and TRBJ2-3; D not resolved. CDR1 and CDR2 from the germline V gene are LGHNA and YSLEER. This CDR3 is 15 amino acids long. Trimming cost V 0 bases and J 3 bases, with 10 bases left between them.

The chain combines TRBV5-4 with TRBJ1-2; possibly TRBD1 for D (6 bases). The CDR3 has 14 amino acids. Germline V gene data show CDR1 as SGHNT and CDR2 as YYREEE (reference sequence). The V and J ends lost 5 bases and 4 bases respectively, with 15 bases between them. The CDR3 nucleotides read TGTGCCAGCAGTCCCGGGACACAGGTCTATGGCTACACCTTC. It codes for CASSPGTQVYGYTF.

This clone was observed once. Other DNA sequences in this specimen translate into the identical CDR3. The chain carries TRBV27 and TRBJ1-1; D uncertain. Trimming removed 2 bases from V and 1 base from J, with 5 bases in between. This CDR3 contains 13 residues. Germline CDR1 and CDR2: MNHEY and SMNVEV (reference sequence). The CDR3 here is CASSLSRNTEAFF. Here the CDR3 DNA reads TGTGCCAGCAGTTTAAGCAGGAACACTGAAGCTTTCTTT.

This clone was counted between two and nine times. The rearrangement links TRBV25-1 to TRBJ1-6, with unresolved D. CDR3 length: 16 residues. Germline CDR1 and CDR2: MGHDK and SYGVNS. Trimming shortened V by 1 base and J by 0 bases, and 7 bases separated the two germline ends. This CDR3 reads CASSEFLHSYNSPLHF. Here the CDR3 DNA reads TGTGCCAGCAGTGAATTTCTACACTCCTATAATTCACCCCTCCACTTT. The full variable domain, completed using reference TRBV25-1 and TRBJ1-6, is EADIYQTPRYLVIGTGKKITLECSQTMGHDKMYWYQQDPGMELHLIHYSYGVNSTEKGDLSSESTVSRIRTEHFPLTLESARPSHTSQYLCASSEFLHSYNSPLHFGNGTRLTVT.

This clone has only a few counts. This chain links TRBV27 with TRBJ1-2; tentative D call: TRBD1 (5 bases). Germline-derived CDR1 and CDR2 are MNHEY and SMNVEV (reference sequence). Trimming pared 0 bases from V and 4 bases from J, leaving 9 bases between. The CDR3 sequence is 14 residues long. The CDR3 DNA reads TGTGCCAGCAGTTTATCGGGACCGGGCTATGGCTACACCTTC. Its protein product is CASSLSGPGYGYTF.

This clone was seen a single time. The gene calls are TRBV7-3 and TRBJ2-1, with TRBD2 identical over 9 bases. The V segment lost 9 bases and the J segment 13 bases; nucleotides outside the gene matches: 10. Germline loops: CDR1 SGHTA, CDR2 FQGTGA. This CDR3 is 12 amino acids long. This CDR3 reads CASSSGSLGQFF. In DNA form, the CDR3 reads TGTGCCAGTAGTAGCGGGAGTCTAGGTCAGTTCTTC.

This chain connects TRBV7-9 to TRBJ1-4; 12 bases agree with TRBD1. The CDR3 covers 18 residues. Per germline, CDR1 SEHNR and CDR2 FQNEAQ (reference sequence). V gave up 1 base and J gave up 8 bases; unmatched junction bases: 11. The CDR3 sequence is CASSLVPGQGAVWEKLFF. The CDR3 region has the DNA TGTGCCAGCAGCTTAGTGCCGGGACAGGGGGCAGTTTGGGAAAAACTGTTTTTT.

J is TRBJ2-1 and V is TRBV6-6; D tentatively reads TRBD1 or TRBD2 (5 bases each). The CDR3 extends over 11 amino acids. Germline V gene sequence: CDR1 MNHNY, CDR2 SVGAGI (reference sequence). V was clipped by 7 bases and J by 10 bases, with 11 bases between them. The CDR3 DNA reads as TGTGCCAGCACAGGGACGGGCGAGCAGTTCTTC. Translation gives CASTGTGEQFF.

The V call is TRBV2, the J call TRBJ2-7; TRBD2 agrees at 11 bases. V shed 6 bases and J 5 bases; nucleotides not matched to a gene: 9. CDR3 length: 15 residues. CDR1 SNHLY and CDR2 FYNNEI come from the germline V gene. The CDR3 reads CASRALAGGHDEQYF. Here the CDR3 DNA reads TGTGCCAGCAGGGCCTTAGCGGGGGGGCATGACGAGCAGTACTTC.

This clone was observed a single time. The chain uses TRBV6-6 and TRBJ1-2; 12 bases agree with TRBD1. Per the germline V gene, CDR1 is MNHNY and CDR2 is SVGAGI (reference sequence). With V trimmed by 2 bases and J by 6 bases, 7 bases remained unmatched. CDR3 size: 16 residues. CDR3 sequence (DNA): TGTGCCAGCAGTTACCTCCCGGGACAGGGGGCTCATGGCTACACCTTC. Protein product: CASSYLPGQGAHGYTF.

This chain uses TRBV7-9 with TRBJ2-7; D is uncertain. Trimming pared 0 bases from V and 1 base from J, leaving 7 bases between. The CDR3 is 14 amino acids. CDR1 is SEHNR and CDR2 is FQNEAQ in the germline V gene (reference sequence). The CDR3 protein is CASSLAIASYEQYF. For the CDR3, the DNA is TGTGCCAGCAGCTTAGCGATAGCATCCTACGAGCAGTACTTC.